This record concerns one TCR beta chain sequence. These data come from a study of cytomegalovirus exposure and HLA in healthy donors. Both 60 Vbeta primers and 13 Jbeta primers went into the PCR. The assay was immunoSEQ multiplex PCR, and TCRdb's table has in-frame clones only and misses some. In the table there are about 200,000 clones, 81% of which are singletons. The CDR3 length is 13 residues. Germline-derived CDR1 and CDR2 are MDHEN and SYDVKM. V lost 5 bases, J lost 2 bases, and 10 bases lay in between. V gene TRBV28 combines with J gene TRBJ2-7, with a tentative D call TRBD2 (5 bases). The TCR comes from a man between 35 and 55 years old in good health and CMV-seropositive. Sequencing input: PBMCs. CDR3 in amino acids: CASSPAGTYEQYF. The CDR3 region has the DNA TGTGCCAGCAGTCCCGCCGGGACCTACGAGCAGTACTTC.